The 17 T cell receptor beta chains below all came from one sample that was sequenced in a study of cytomegalovirus exposure and HLA in healthy donors. This table comes from immunoSEQ multiplex PCR, and its TCRdb copy is limited to in-frame clones, with some not included. The sample includes approximately 70,000 clones, around 94% of them seen just once. The sample comprised PBMCs. The origin of the receptors is a woman between 18 and 30 years old in good health and CMV-seropositive.

The rearrangement joins TRBV5-6 to TRBJ1-3; no clear D gene. Trimming removed 1 base from V and 0 bases from J, with 11 bases in between. Germline assignment: CDR1 SGHDT and CDR2 YYEEEE. This CDR3 contains 16 residues. The CDR3 sequence is CASSLFPSDSGNTIYF. CDR3 coding DNA: TGTGCCAGCAGCTTGTTTCCGTCAGACTCTGGAAACACCATATATTTT.

The chain joins TRBV4-1 to TRBJ1-5; D ambiguous. Looked up from germline, CDR1 is MGHRA and CDR2 is YSYEKL. V lost 0 bases, J lost 0 bases, and 15 bases lay in between. The CDR3 has 18 residues. The CDR3 reads CASSQDPGNTYSNQPQHF. The CDR3 coding sequence is TGCGCCAGCAGCCAAGATCCCGGGAACACTTATAGCAATCAGCCCCAGCATTTT.

The chain combines TRBV18 with TRBJ1-2, with TRBD1 as a possible D gene (6 bases). The CDR3 has 16 amino acids. CDR1 and CDR2 (germline): KGHSH, LQKENI. Trimming removed 6 bases from V and 1 base from J, with 18 bases in between. The CDR3 nucleotides read TGTGCCAGCTCTTTGGACAGAGCCAAATATAACTATGGCTACACCTTC. This sequence encodes CASSLDRAKYNYGYTF. Together with reference TRBV18 and TRBJ1-2, the CDR3 gives the full variable domain: NAGVMQNPRHLVRRRGQEARLRCSPMKGHSHVYWYRQLPEEGLKFMVYLQKENIIDESGMPKERFSAEFPKEGPSILRIQQVVRGDSAAYFCASSLDRAKYNYGYTFGSGTRLTVV.

The chain has TRBV18 and TRBJ1-4; D perhaps matches TRBD1 (6 bases). The CDR3 sequence is 13 residues long. Germline V CDR1 and CDR2: KGHSH, LQKENI. The ends were cut back, 6 bases at V and 5 bases at J, with 10 bases in the middle. For the CDR3, the DNA is TGTGCCAGCTCGCTAGGACAGAATGAAAAACTGTTTTTT. It is translated as CASSLGQNEKLFF.

This clone was detected once. The V call is TRBV15, the J call TRBJ1-2; tentative D call: TRBD1 (5 bases). V was pared by 0 bases and J by 4 bases, with 12 bases between. The CDR3 is made up of 15 amino acids. From germline, CDR1 is LNHNV and CDR2 YYDKDF (reference sequence). The CDR3, as DNA: TGTGCCACCAGCAGAGACCTGACAGTAACCTATGGCTACACCTTC. This gives the protein CATSRDLTVTYGYTF. The variable domain in full, with the rest retrieved from reference TRBV15 and TRBJ1-2, is DAMVIQNPRYQVTQFGKPVTLSCSQTLNHNVMYWYQQKSSQAPKLLFHYYDKDFNNEADTPDNFQSRRPNTSFCFLDIRSPGLGDTAMYLCATSRDLTVTYGYTFGSGTRLTVV.

CDR3 bases: TGCGCCAGCAGCCAAGTAGCGGGGTCGACGTACGAGCAGTACTTC. It codes for CASSQVAGSTYEQYF. The gene calls are TRBV4-3 and TRBJ2-7, with 8 nucleotides matching TRBD2. Germline values: CDR1 LGHNA, CDR2 YSLEER. Germline trimming cut 1 base from V and 4 bases from J; bases unmatched to any gene: 6. This CDR3 is built from 15 residues.

The chain combines TRBV18 with TRBJ2-5; 9 nucleotides match TRBD1. CDR3 size: 15 residues. From germline, CDR1 is KGHSH and CDR2 LQKENI. Trimming at V came to 6 bases and at J to 6 bases, leaving 11 bases not matched to a gene. The CDR3 sequence: CASSRPGQGQKTQYF. The CDR3 DNA is TGTGCCAGCTCCCGACCGGGACAGGGTCAAAAGACCCAGTACTTC.

V and J are TRBV7-8 and TRBJ2-6; D unresolved. Germline assignment: CDR1 SGHVS and CDR2 FQNEAQ. CDR3 length equals 15 residues. The ends were cut back, 4 bases at V and 0 bases at J, with 7 bases in the middle. The CDR3 nucleotides are TGTGCCAGCAGCTCATCAAACTCTGGGGCCAACGTCCTGACTTTC. It codes for CASSSSNSGANVLTF.

The J gene is TRBJ1-2, the V gene TRBV5-1; 8 nucleotides match TRBD1. The CDR3 is 15 amino acids. V was clipped by 3 bases and J by 4 bases; unmatched bases: 8. CDR1 SGHRS and CDR2 YFSETQ come from the germline V gene. The CDR3 loop is CASSSTGTGFYGYTF. CDR3 bases: TGCGCCAGCAGCTCCACCGGGACAGGTTTCTATGGCTACACCTTC.

The chain links TRBV5-1 to TRBJ1-3, with unresolved D. The germline gives CDR1 SGHRS, CDR2 YFSETQ. The CDR3 is 15 amino acids. Between the trimmed V and J ends, which lost 4 bases and 0 bases, there was a span of 11 bases. CDR3 protein: CASSPVGDSGNTIYF. CDR3 in DNA: TGCGCCAGCAGCCCGGTGGGAGACTCTGGAAACACCATATATTTT.

This chain joins TRBV2 and TRBJ2-2; 7 bases agree with TRBD1. The CDR3 length is 14 residues. Germline V lookup: CDR1 SNHLY, CDR2 FYNNEI. J gave up 7 bases and V 4 bases, and 6 bases lay outside the gene matches. The CDR3 sequence: CASSVEGAVGELFF. The CDR3 DNA reads TGTGCCAGCAGTGTCGAGGGGGCGGTCGGGGAGCTGTTTTTT.

This chain uses TRBV5-1 with TRBJ2-7, with D possibly TRBD1 on 6 matching bases. The germline CDR1 and CDR2 sequences are SGHRS and YFSETQ. CDR3 length: 16 amino acids. Trimming took off 0 bases at V and 2 bases at J, with 15 bases between the two ends. The CDR3 protein is CASSLGLGAFAYEQYF. CDR3 coding DNA: TGCGCCAGCAGCTTGGGCCTGGGGGCGTTTGCCTACGAGCAGTACTTC.

This chain uses TRBV5-6 with TRBJ1-4, with unresolved D. The CDR3 covers 14 residues. The ends were cut back, 4 bases at V and 8 bases at J, with 15 bases in the middle. In germline, CDR1 is SGHDT, CDR2 YYEEEE. The CDR3 DNA is TGTGCCAGCAGCCCCGACATGTCGTCCGAAAAACTGTTTTTT. Encoded protein: CASSPDMSSEKLFF.

In this sample, this clone turned up once. The genes are TRBV6-5 and TRBJ1-2; 8 bases agree with TRBD1. From germline, CDR1 is MNHEY and CDR2 SVGAGI. V shed 6 bases, J shed 5 bases, and the junction held 8 bases outside the gene matches. CDR3 size: 14 residues. Here the CDR3 DNA reads TGTGCCAGCAGACCCCTCGACAGGGGTTATGGCTACACCTTC. This codes for CASRPLDRGYGYTF.

Here the CDR3 reads CASSPRVAGVNEQYF. CDR3 in DNA: TGTGCCAGCTCACCAAGGGTAGCGGGAGTGAACGAGCAGTACTTC. The chain links TRBV18 to TRBJ2-7; 9 nucleotides match TRBD2. Germline loops: CDR1 KGHSH, CDR2 LQKENI. This CDR3 comprises 15 residues. V was pared by 2 bases and J by 5 bases, with 7 bases of the junction left unmatched.

This clone showed up just once. The chain links TRBV29-1 to TRBJ2-5; D might be TRBD2 (6 bases). This CDR3 has 14 residues. Germline CDR1 and CDR2: SQVTM and ANQGSEA. The ends were cut back, 6 bases at V and 12 bases at J, with 26 bases in the middle. Here the CDR3 DNA reads TGCAGCGTCGTAGGCCAGGGCGGCGGGGTTAGTGAGTACTTC. Its translation: CSVVGQGGGVSEYF.

This sequence joins TRBV19 and TRBJ1-1; tentative D call: TRBD1 (6 bases). CDR3 size: 16 residues. CDR1 is LNHDA and CDR2 is SQIVND in the germline V gene (reference sequence). V dropped 4 bases and J dropped 5 bases, with 20 bases sitting between them. This CDR3 is CASSTRLQGEGTEAFF. The CDR3 DNA reads TGTGCCAGTAGTACAAGGTTACAGGGAGAGGGAACTGAAGCTTTCTTT.